This note documents a single TCR beta chain sequence. This record belongs to a study of cytomegalovirus exposure and HLA in healthy donors. The study sampled nominally healthy donors, though unrecorded immune exposures were likely. The CDR3 length is 14 residues. Trimming cost V 5 bases and J 2 bases, with 16 bases left between them. CDR1 GTSNPN and CDR2 SVGIG come from the germline V gene (reference sequence). Both 60 Vbeta primers and 13 Jbeta primers went into the PCR. Clones were read by immunoSEQ multiplex PCR, and TCRdb kept only the in-frame ones, dropping some. The table records around 90,000 clones, less than 80% of them present only once.

Sequencing input: PBMCs. The J gene is TRBJ2-7, the V gene TRBV30; the D gene is possibly TRBD1 (5 bases). This receptor was obtained from a woman aged 45-65 years in good health and CMV-seropositive. CDR3 sequence: CAWEPDIQAYEQYF. The CDR3 DNA follows: TGTGCCTGGGAACCGGACATCCAGGCCTACGAGCAGTACTTC. Looking up the rest from reference TRBV30 and TRBJ2-7 gives the full variable domain: SQTIHQWPATLVQPVGSPLSLECTVEGTSNPNLYWYRQAAGRGLQLLFYSVGIGQISSEVPQNLSASRPQDRQFILSSKKLLLSDSGFYLCAWEPDIQAYEQYFGPGTRLTVT.